This T cell receptor (beta chain) comes out of a study of control samples from healthy donors and cancer patients. Clones were read by immunoSEQ multiplex PCR, and TCRdb kept only the in-frame ones, dropping some. The sample yields approximately 81,000 clones, 85% to 95% seen once. Specimen: blood. This TCR came from a woman between 18 and 30 years old in good health.

CDR3 amino acids: CASRTDSGANVLTF. CDR3 sequence (DNA): TGTGCCAGCAGGACGGACTCTGGGGCCAACGTCCTGACTTTC. The chain is built from TRBV25-1 and TRBJ2-6; D remains unclear. Trimming left V 6 bases short and J 0 bases short, with 6 bases between. Germline CDR1 is MGHDK and CDR2 is SYGVNS. The CDR3 is 14 amino acids.